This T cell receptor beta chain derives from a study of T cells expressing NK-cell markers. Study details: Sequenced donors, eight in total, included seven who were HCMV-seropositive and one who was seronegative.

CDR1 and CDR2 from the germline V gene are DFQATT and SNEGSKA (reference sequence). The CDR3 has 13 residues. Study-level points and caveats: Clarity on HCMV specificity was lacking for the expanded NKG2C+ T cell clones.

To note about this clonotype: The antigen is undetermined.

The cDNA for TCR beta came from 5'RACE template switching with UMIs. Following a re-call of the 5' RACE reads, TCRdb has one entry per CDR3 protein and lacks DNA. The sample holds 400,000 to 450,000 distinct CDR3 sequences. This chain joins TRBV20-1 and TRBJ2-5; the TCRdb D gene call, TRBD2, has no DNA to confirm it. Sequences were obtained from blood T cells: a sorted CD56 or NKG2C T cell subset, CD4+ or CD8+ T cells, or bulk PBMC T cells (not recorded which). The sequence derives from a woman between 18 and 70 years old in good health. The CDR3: CSALAGVLETQYF.